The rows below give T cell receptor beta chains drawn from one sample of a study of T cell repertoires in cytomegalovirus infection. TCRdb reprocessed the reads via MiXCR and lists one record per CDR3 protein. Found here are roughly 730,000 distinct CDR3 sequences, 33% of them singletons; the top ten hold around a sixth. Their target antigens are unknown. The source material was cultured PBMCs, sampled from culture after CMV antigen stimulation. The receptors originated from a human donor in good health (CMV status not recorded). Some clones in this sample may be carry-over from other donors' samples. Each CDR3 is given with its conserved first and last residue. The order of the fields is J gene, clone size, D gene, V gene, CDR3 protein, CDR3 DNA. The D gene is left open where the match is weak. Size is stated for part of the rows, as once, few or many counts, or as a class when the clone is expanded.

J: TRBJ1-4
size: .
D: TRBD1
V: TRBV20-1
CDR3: CSARDDSGQGAGEKLFF
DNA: TGCAGTGCTAGAGATGATTCGGGACAGGGGGCAGGTGAAAAACTGTTTTTT

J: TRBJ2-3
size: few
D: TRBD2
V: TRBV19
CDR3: CASSSFTSGRATDTQYF
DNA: TGTGCCAGTAGCTCCTTCACTAGCGGGAGAGCGACAGATACGCAGTATTTT

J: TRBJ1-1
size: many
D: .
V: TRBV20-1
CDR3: CSARDIGIWGYLPNTEAFF
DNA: TGCAGTGCTAGAGATATCGGAATCTGGGGTTATCTACCGAACACTGAAGCTTTCTTT

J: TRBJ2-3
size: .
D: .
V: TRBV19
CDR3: CASKAGGSTDTQYF
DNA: TGTGCCAGTAAGGCCGGGGGCAGCACAGATACGCAGTATTTT

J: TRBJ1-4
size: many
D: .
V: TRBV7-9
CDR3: CASSLGSATNEKLFF
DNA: TGTGCCAGCAGCTTAGGGTCCGCGACTAATGAAAAACTGTTTTTT

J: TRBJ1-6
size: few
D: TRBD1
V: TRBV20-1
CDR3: CSARAFRAQGGSSYNSPLHF
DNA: TGCAGTGCTAGAGCTTTCCGGGCTCAGGGGGGAAGCTCCTATAATTCACCCCTCCACTTT

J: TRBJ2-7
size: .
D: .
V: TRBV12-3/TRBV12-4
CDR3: CASISGKGLPYF
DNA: TGTGCCAGCATCTCGGGAAAGGGACTCCCGTACTTC

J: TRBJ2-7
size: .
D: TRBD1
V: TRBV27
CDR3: CASRPRNYRGPRSYEQYF
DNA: TGTGCCAGCAGACCCCGAAATTACAGGGGCCCGAGGTCCTACGAGCAGTACTTC

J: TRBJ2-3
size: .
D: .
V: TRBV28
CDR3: CASSFPWTDTQYF
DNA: TGTGCCAGCAGTTTTCCTTGGACAGATACGCAGTATTTT

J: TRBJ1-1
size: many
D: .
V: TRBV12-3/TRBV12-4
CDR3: CASSLSTEAFF
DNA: TGTGCCAGCAGCTTATCCACTGAAGCTTTCTTT

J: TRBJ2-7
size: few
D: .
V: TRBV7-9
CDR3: CASSLNLGGSLSYEQYF
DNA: TGTGCCAGCAGCTTAAATCTCGGAGGGTCACTCTCCTACGAGCAGTACTTC

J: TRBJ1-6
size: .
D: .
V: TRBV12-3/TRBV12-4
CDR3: CASSFGKGLSPLHF
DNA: TGTGCCAGCAGTTTCGGGAAGGGCTTATCACCCCTCCACTTT

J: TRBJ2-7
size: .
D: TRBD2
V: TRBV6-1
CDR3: CASSQTSGRIYEQYF
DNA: TGTGCCAGCAGCCAGACTAGCGGGAGAATCTACGAGCAGTACTTC

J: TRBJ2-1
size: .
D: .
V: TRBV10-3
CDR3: CAISESMIADNNEQFF
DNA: TGTGCCATCAGTGAGTCGATGATAGCAGATAACAATGAGCAGTTCTTC

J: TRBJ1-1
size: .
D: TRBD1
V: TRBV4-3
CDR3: CASSQDVDRGLGAFF
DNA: TGCGCCAGCAGCCAAGATGTGGACAGGGGCCTCGGTGCTTTCTTT

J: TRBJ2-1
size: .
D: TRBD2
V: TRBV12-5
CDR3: CASGKSLMGGSYNEQFF
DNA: TGTGCTAGTGGCAAATCCCTGATGGGAGGGTCCTACAATGAGCAGTTCTTC

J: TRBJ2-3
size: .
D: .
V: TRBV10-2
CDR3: CASSVGLGRPDTQYF
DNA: TGCGCCAGCAGTGTGGGACTGGGCCGTCCAGATACGCAGTATTTT

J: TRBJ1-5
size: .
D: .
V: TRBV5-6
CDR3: CASSFGAAYGNQPQHF
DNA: TGTGCCAGCAGCTTTGGAGCTGCATACGGCAATCAGCCCCAGCATTTT

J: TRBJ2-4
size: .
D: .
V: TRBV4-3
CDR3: CASSQGLGGRAKNIQYF
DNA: TGCGCCAGCAGCCAAGGTCTTGGGGGCCGGGCCAAAAACATTCAGTACTTC

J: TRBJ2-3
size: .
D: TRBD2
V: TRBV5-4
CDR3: CASSTGLAGGTDTQYF
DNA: TGTGCCAGCAGCACCGGACTAGCGGGAGGAACAGATACGCAGTATTTT

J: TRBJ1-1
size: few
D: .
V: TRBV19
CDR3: CASSTDSRRMNTEAFF
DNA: TGTGCCAGTAGTACGGACAGCAGGAGAATGAACACTGAAGCTTTCTTT

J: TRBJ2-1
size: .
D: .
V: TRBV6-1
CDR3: CASSGKLSSYNEQFF
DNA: TGTGCCAGCAGTGGGAAGCTTAGCTCCTACAATGAGCAGTTCTTC

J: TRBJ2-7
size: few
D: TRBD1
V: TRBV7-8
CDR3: CASSLDRQGDYEQYF
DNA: TGTGCCAGCAGCTTAGACCGACAGGGTGATTACGAGCAGTACTTC

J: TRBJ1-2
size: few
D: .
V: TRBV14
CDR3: CASSQERLYGYTF
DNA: TGTGCCAGCAGCCAAGAGAGGCTCTATGGCTACACCTTC

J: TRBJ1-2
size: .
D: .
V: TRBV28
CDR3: CASSFGQRANYGYTF
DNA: TGTGCCAGCAGTTTTGGACAGCGAGCAAACTATGGCTACACCTTC

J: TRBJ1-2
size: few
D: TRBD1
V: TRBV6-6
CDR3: CASRKGGAGGDGYTF
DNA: TGTGCCAGCAGAAAAGGGGGCGCAGGGGGGGATGGCTACACCTTC

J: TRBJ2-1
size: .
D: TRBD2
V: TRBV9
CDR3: CASSAWTSGGAHEQFF
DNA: TGTGCCAGCAGCGCCTGGACTAGCGGGGGGGCCCATGAGCAGTTCTTC

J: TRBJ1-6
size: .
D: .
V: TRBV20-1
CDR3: CSARDGRGWNSPLHF
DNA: TGCAGTGCTAGAGATGGGAGAGGATGGAATTCACCCCTCCACTTT

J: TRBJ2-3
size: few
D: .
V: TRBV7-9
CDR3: CASSIQGSTDTQYF
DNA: TGTGCCAGCAGCATACAGGGAAGCACAGATACGCAGTATTTT

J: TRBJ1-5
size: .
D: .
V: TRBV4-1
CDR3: CASSRSGGLRSNQPQHF
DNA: TGCGCCAGCAGCCGGTCTGGGGGTCTACGTAGCAATCAGCCCCAGCATTTT

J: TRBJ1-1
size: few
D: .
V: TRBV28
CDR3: CASSLGALGGETEAFF
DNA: TGTGCCAGCAGCTTAGGGGCCCTCGGGGGAGAGACTGAAGCTTTCTTT

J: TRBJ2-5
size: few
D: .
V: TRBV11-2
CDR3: CASSKTPGWAQYF
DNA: TGTGCCAGCAGCAAGACCCCAGGGTGGGCCCAGTACTTC

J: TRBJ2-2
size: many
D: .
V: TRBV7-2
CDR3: CASSSSPSGTGELFF
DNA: TGTGCCAGCAGCTCCAGCCCCTCGGGAACCGGGGAGCTGTTTTTT

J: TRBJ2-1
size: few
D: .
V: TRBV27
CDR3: CASTGSSYNEQFF
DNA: TGTGCCAGTACAGGGAGCTCCTACAATGAGCAGTTCTTC

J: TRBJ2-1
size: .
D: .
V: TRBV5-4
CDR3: CASSLAGTSSEQFF
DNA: TGTGCCAGCAGCTTGGCAGGAACCTCTTCTGAGCAGTTCTTC